Sequencing of this T cell receptor beta chain was carried out in a study of T cells in Graves' hyperthyroidism and ophthalmopathy. The wider study: Prior to any treatment, at the point of initial diagnosis, peripheral blood was collected.

Patients showing uncontrolled infection, other autoimmune disease, pregnancy or lactation were ineligible. RNA transcripts served as the template for amplifying TCR beta CDR3 regions. HTBI primers were used for first-round RT-PCR of the TCR CDR3. TCRdb processed the multiplex PCR reads anew with MiXCR; each CDR3 protein has one entry. The sample holds under 450,000 distinct CDR3 sequences; approximately 14% are singletons and the top ten take approximately 14%. Findings and caveats of the study: From stable hyperthyroidism, ophthalmopathy was separated by a 13 V-J model.

This clonotype was recorded many times. Its matching antigen is unknown. V was trimmed by 2 bases and J by 7 bases, leaving 9 bases between them. This CDR3 has 13 residues. In germline, CDR1 is MNHEY, CDR2 SVGAGI. The J gene is TRBJ2-1, the V gene TRBV6-5, with unresolved D. This clonotype originated in a woman aged 18 to 35 with Graves' hyperthyroidism. Sequenced material: blood. CDR3: CASSYGFENEQFF. In DNA, the CDR3 is TGTGCCAGCAGTTACGGCTTTGAGAATGAGCAGTTCTTC.